This T cell receptor (beta chain) emerged from a study of shared T cell receptors in the human thymus. V dropped 0 bases and J dropped 1 base, with 17 bases sitting between them. Germline V gene sequence: CDR1 SNHLY, CDR2 FYNNEI. This CDR3 region has 18 residues. Method: immunoSEQ multiplex PCR; TCRdb's copy keeps in-frame clones and lacks some. The sample shows under 450,000 clones, 85% to 95% of them seen only once. This sequence was found in a human donor. Sequencing used thymocytes. The rearrangement uses TRBV2 and TRBJ2-3; D may match TRBD1 or TRBD2 (5 bases each). CDR3 loop: CASSEALRGTNRTDTQYF. As DNA, the CDR3 is TGTGCCAGCAGTGAAGCGCTTCGTGGGACGAACCGCACAGATACGCAGTATTTT.